Below, 17 T cell receptor beta chains from the same sample are listed, as sequenced in a study of blood T cell repertoires in COVID-19. Profiling relied on immunoSEQ multiplex PCR, and the TCRdb table lists in-frame clones only, not all of them. The top ten clones hold 2.5% to 3.5% of a sample with tens of thousands of clones, roughly 80% of them seen once. The sequenced sample was peripheral blood. These TCRs come from a man in his 70s with COVID-19, enrolled during active disease.

The V and J genes are TRBV5-6 and TRBJ2-1; D remains ambiguous. Germline V lookup: CDR1 SGHDT, CDR2 YYEEEE. CDR3 length equals 13 residues. V lost 4 bases and J lost 3, with 8 bases in between. The CDR3 loop is CASSLRYYNEQFF. The CDR3 region has the DNA TGTGCCAGCAGCCTGAGGTACTACAATGAGCAGTTCTTC.

The rearrangement uses TRBV5-4 and TRBJ2-5, with 7 bases that match TRBD2. Germline CDR1 SGHNT, CDR2 YYREEE (reference sequence). The CDR3 is 13 residues long. J gave up 5 bases and V 4 bases, and 5 bases lay outside the gene matches. CDR3 in amino acids: CASSRGSKETQYF. For the CDR3, the DNA is TGTGCCAGCAGCCGCGGGAGTAAGGAGACCCAGTACTTC.

The chain combines TRBV27 with TRBJ2-7, with 9 positions matching TRBD2. CDR3 length equals 16 residues. Germline V gene lookup returns CDR1 MNHEY and CDR2 SMNVEV (reference sequence). The ends lost 7 bases at V and 1 base at J; junction bases unmatched: 11. The CDR3 protein is CASTTLSGRSSYEQYF. The CDR3 DNA reads as TGTGCCAGCACTACCCTTAGCGGGAGATCTTCCTACGAGCAGTACTTC.

J is TRBJ2-6 and V is TRBV4-3, with 8 bases matching TRBD2. Germline V gene sequence: CDR1 LGHNA, CDR2 YSLEER. The CDR3 sequence is 19 residues long. V gave up 3 bases and J gave up 5 bases; unmatched junction bases: 15. As DNA, the CDR3 is TGCGCCAGCAGCCAGATGATACTAGCGGAGGTCCTGCGGGCCAACGTCCTGACTTTC. Translating it yields CASSQMILAEVLRANVLTF.

This sequence joins TRBV7-9 and TRBJ1-3, with D maybe TRBD1 (5 bases). The CDR3 extends over 15 amino acids. Looked up from germline, CDR1 is SEHNR and CDR2 is FQNEAQ (reference sequence). V lost 6 bases, J lost 4 bases, and 16 bases lay in between. The CDR3 sequence: CASRSRRAGGNTIYF. The DNA of the CDR3 is TGTGCCAGCAGGTCGAGACGGGCAGGGGGAAACACCATATATTTT.

The chain is built from TRBV7-3 and TRBJ2-3, with TRBD2 matching 13 bases. This CDR3 comprises 16 residues. Germline lookup yields CDR1 SGHTA and CDR2 FQGTGA. Losses at the gene ends were 5 bases for V and 2 bases for J; bases not matched to a gene: 4. CDR3 sequence (DNA): TGTGCCAGCAGCCCAGGACTAGCGGGAGTCACAGATACGCAGTATTTT. Translated, it gives CASSPGLAGVTDTQYF. Full variable domain (remainder filled in from reference TRBV7-3 and TRBJ2-3): GAGVSQTPSNKVTEKGKYVELRCDPISGHTALYWYRQSLGQGPEFLIYFQGTGAADDSGLPNDRFFAVRPEGSVSTLKIQRTERGDSAVYLCASSPGLAGVTDTQYFGPGTRLTVL.

The rearrangement links TRBV30 to TRBJ2-3; unclear D gene. The CDR3 has 12 amino acids. Germline assignment: CDR1 GTSNPN and CDR2 SVGIG (reference sequence). Trimming pared 3 bases from V and 0 bases from J, leaving 4 bases between. Written as DNA, the CDR3 is TGTGCCTGGAGCGAGAGCACAGATACGCAGTATTTT. Protein: CAWSESTDTQYF.

The CDR3 is CASSSAGVSYNEQFF. The DNA for the CDR3 is TGTGCCAGCAGTTCAGCGGGAGTCTCCTACAATGAGCAGTTCTTC. The chain recombines TRBV27 with TRBJ2-1, with 8 positions matching TRBD2. Germline CDR1 MNHEY, CDR2 SMNVEV (reference sequence). The CDR3 sequence is 15 residues long. With 4 bases clipped from V and 0 bases from J, the junction kept 2 bases outside the gene matches.

The V call is TRBV28, the J call TRBJ1-2, with D unresolved. Germline lookup yields CDR1 MDHEN and CDR2 SYDVKM. The V and J ends lost 4 bases and 5 bases respectively, with 5 bases between them. This CDR3 has 11 residues. The CDR3 is CASSSSYGYTF. The DNA for the CDR3 is TGTGCCAGCAGTTCATCATATGGCTACACCTTC.

V and J are TRBV27 and TRBJ2-2; TRBD1 matches at 8 bases. Germline trimming cut 3 bases from V and 3 bases from J; bases unmatched to any gene: 12. This CDR3 spans 18 amino acids. Germline values: CDR1 MNHEY, CDR2 SMNVEV (reference sequence). The CDR3 nucleotides read TGTGCCAGCAGTTTCAGACAGGGGTTTTTTAGGGACACCGGGGAGCTGTTTTTT. Translation gives CASSFRQGFFRDTGELFF.

The rearrangement uses TRBV5-4 and TRBJ2-7, with no clear D. The germline V and J ends were trimmed by 9 bases and 6 bases, with 16 bases remaining between them. CDR3 size: 12 residues. CDR1 is SGHNT, CDR2 YYREEE, per germline (reference sequence). The CDR3 sequence: CATATESLEQYF. The CDR3 nucleotides read TGTGCCACGGCAACGGAGTCCCTCGAGCAGTACTTC.

This sequence joins TRBV20-1 and TRBJ2-7; 7 nucleotides match TRBD1. The germline gives CDR1 DFQATT, CDR2 SNEGSKA (reference sequence). This CDR3 spans 12 amino acids. J was trimmed by 9 bases and V by 3 bases; bases with no gene match: 8. The CDR3 region has the DNA TGCAGTGCTAGTGGACAGGAAATGAGGCAGTACTTC. As protein: CSASGQEMRQYF.

This clone was counted a single time. The gene calls are TRBV6-5 and TRBJ2-7; unclear D gene. V lost 10 bases and J 3 bases, leaving 13 bases between the germline ends. The CDR3 sequence is 12 residues long. Germline loops: CDR1 MNHEY, CDR2 SVGAGI. The CDR3 here is CATRRGFYEQYF. As DNA, the CDR3 is TGTGCCACCCGAAGAGGTTTCTACGAGCAGTACTTC.

J is TRBJ2-5 and V is TRBV11-2; 9 nucleotides match TRBD1. Trimming cost V 3 bases and J 5 bases; bases outside gene matches: 10. The length of the CDR3 is 16 residues. CDR1 and CDR2 from the germline V gene are SGHAT and FQNNGV. CDR3 loop: CASSFDGQGQGETQYF. CDR3 in DNA: TGTGCCAGCAGCTTCGATGGACAGGGGCAGGGGGAGACCCAGTACTTC.

The J gene is TRBJ2-5, the V gene TRBV5-6, with D uncertain. Trimming removed 1 base from V and 2 bases from J, with 9 bases in between. The CDR3 has 14 residues. CDR1 and CDR2 from the germline V gene are SGHDT and YYEEEE. The CDR3 DNA sequence: TGTGCCAGCAGCTTGTCAGCCAGGCAAGAGACCCAGTACTTC. Its protein product is CASSLSARQETQYF.

This clone was seen once. The rearrangement links TRBV4-3 to TRBJ2-7; 10 bases line up with TRBD1. The trim removed 0 bases at V and 0 bases at J, leaving 14 bases unmatched. The CDR3 loop spans 20 amino acids. Germline CDR1 LGHNA, CDR2 YSLEER. The CDR3 is CASSQDSPRWGQGISYEQYF. For the CDR3, the DNA is TGCGCCAGCAGCCAAGACAGCCCCAGGTGGGGACAGGGGATCTCCTACGAGCAGTACTTC.

The rearrangement uses TRBV6-6 and TRBJ2-7, with 8 positions matching TRBD2. Per germline, CDR1 MNHNY and CDR2 SVGAGI (reference sequence). The CDR3 extends over 14 amino acids. Trimming at V came to 4 bases and at J to 2 bases, leaving 4 bases not matched to a gene. This chain's CDR3 is CASSSSGLAYEQYF. The CDR3 coding sequence is TGTGCCAGCAGTTCTAGCGGGCTAGCCTACGAGCAGTACTTC.